This T cell receptor (beta chain) was obtained from a study of memory CD4+ T cells and cytomegalovirus serostatus. On the study more broadly: Of the healthy Belgian adults, 9 or 10 were CMV seropositive and 20 to 30 seronegative.

Germline CDR1 reads SGHVS; CDR2 reads FQNEAQ. Trimming took 1 base from V and 2 from J, leaving 12 bases between them. The CDR3 totals 15 residues. Method: immunoSEQ multiplex PCR; TCRdb's copy keeps in-frame clones and lacks some. The repertoire consists of roughly 48,000 clones, with about 80% occurring once and the leading ten covering about 1.4%. In regard to this clone: Its antigen is unidentified.

Study-wide results and limits: Suggested: most of the CMV-linked TCR signature lies in CD4+ memory cells. CD4+ memory repertoires contained about two fifths of the 164 reported CMV TCRbeta sequences.

Single viable CD3+CD4+CD8-CD45RO+ cells were sorted as the memory CD4+ T cells. Serum IgG to CMV pp150, pp28, p38 and p52 defined serostatus. This receptor was obtained from an adult in good health and CMV-seropositive. The V and J genes are TRBV7-8 and TRBJ2-7, with unresolved D. Sequenced input: memory CD4+ T cells from blood. CDR3 loop: CASSLGFTVAYEQYF. CDR3 DNA sequence: TGTGCCAGCAGCTTAGGATTTACAGTAGCCTACGAGCAGTACTTC.